The 2 T cell receptor beta chains listed next were all sequenced from one sample in a study of shared clonotypes between healthy human individuals. Cells designated naive CD8 were CD45RO-negative and were positively selected for CCR7, with terminally differentiated effector memory CD45RA+ cells excluded. Clones were sequenced by immunoSEQ multiplex PCR, and TCRdb holds only the in-frame ones, with some missing. The sample contains about 2.2 million clones, 93% of which appear only once. Specimen: naive CD8+ T cells from PBMCs. The receptors shown here come from a man in his late teens or twenties in good health. Some clones in this sample may be carry-over from other donors' samples.

The chain is built from TRBV7-6 and TRBJ1-3; the D gene is possibly TRBD1 (5 bases). CDR1 SGHVS and CDR2 FNYEAQ come from the germline V gene. The ends were cut back, 5 bases at V and 1 base at J, with 15 bases in the middle. This CDR3 contains 16 residues. The CDR3 reads CASSSDGTFSGNTIYF. DNA of the CDR3: TGTGCCAGCAGCAGCGATGGGACTTTTTCTGGAAACACCATATATTTT.

As to this clone: The same CDR3 arises from other DNA sequences in this sample as well. V is TRBV5-1 and J is TRBJ2-7, with TRBD2 identical over 8 bases. There are 13 residues in the CDR3. The V gene end was trimmed by 5 bases and the J gene end by 1 base; junction bases not matched to a gene: 2. Germline V CDR1 and CDR2: SGHRS, YFSETQ. The CDR3 spells CASRASGSYEQYF. CDR3 nucleotide sequence: TGCGCCAGCAGAGCTAGCGGGTCCTACGAGCAGTACTTC. Full variable domain (rest looked up from reference TRBV5-1 and TRBJ2-7): KAGVTQTPRYLIKTRGQQVTLSCSPISGHRSVSWYQQTPGQGLQFLFEYFSETQRNKGNFPGRFSGRQFSNSRSEMNVSTLELGDSALYLCASRASGSYEQYFGPGTRLTVT.